These 25 T cell receptor beta chains originate from one sample sequenced in a study of Ad26.COV2.S vaccination and SARS-CoV-2 variants. Sequencing was performed with immunoSEQ multiplex PCR; in TCRdb, only in-frame clones are kept and a portion is missing. The sample has about 400,000 clones, about 85% seen once. Treatment in this sample: around 19 received Ad26.COV2.S at low or high dose, single or two shots; 5 received placebo; per-sample allocation not given. Material that was analyzed had been drawn on day 63 after the first vaccine or placebo injection. This specimen consisted of peripheral blood, obtained in a trial of Ad26.COV2.S vaccine versus placebo. The receptors here all came from a person aged 18-60 years who received the Ad26.COV2.S COVID-19 vaccine or a placebo.

The V call is TRBV6-4, the J call TRBJ2-2, with D maybe TRBD1 (6 bases). The V gene's germline CDR1 is MRHNA and CDR2 SNTAGT. The V end lost 6 bases, the J end lost 5 bases, and 13 bases lay between the germline ends. The CDR3 is made up of 14 amino acids. CDR3 nucleotides: TGTGCCAGCAGCAGAAAAACAGGGACCGGGGAGCTGTTTTTT. This translates into CASSRKTGTGELFF.

The chain couples TRBV5-1 to TRBJ1-6; D remains unclear. The CDR3 spans 15 residues. Germline-derived CDR1 and CDR2 are SGHRS and YFSETQ. The germline V and J ends were trimmed by 3 bases and 0 bases, with 7 bases remaining between them. Here the CDR3 reads CASSWESSYNSPLHF. The CDR3 coding sequence is TGCGCCAGCAGCTGGGAAAGCTCCTATAATTCACCCCTCCACTTT.

V gene TRBV7-2 combines with J gene TRBJ1-3; D gene unclear. The V and J ends lost 0 bases and 8 bases respectively, with 8 bases between them. CDR3 length: 13 residues. CDR1 is SGHTA, CDR2 FQGNSA, per germline. The CDR3 DNA sequence: TGTGCCAGCAGCTTAGCGGTATTGGACACCATATATTTT. Amino acids: CASSLAVLDTIYF.

The chain has TRBV7-8 and TRBJ1-1; weak D call: TRBD1 (6 bases). The CDR3 spans 13 residues. The V and J ends lost 5 bases and 5 bases respectively, with 12 bases between them. Germline V gene lookup returns CDR1 SGHVS and CDR2 FQNEAQ. The DNA of the CDR3 is TGTGCCAGCAGCGCCCGGACAGAGACTGAAGCTTTCTTT. This translates into CASSARTETEAFF. The whole variable domain, filled in from reference TRBV7-8 and TRBJ1-1, reads GAGVSQSPRYKVAKRGQDVALRCDPISGHVSLFWYQQALGQGPEFLTYFQNEAQLDKSGLPSDRFFAERPEGSVSTLKIQRTQQEDSAVYLCASSARTETEAFFGQGTRLTVV.

In this sample, this clone turned up once. In DNA form, the CDR3 reads TGTGCCAGCAGCATAACAGGGCCAGATACGCAGTATTTT. Translating gives CASSITGPDTQYF. The gene calls are TRBV5-6 and TRBJ2-3, with a tentative D call TRBD1 (6 bases). Trimming left V 4 bases short and J 4 bases short, with 10 bases between. Germline V gene data show CDR1 as SGHDT and CDR2 as YYEEEE. This CDR3 comprises 13 residues. Combining the CDR3 with reference TRBV5-6 and TRBJ2-3 gives the whole variable domain DAGVTQSPTHLIKTRGQQVTLRCSPKSGHDTVSWYQQALGQGPQFIFQYYEEEERQRGNFPDRFSGHQFPNYSSELNVNALLLGDSALYLCASSITGPDTQYFGPGTRLTVL.

This chain's CDR3 is CASSLAEVSTDTQYF. The CDR3, as DNA: TGCGCCAGCAGCTTGGCCGAAGTAAGCACAGATACGCAGTATTTT. The chain couples TRBV5-1 to TRBJ2-3; the D is unclear. This CDR3 is 15 amino acids long. The V gene's germline CDR1 is SGHRS and CDR2 YFSETQ. V shed 0 bases and J shed 0 bases, with 8 bases lying between them.

This clone came up once. The chain has TRBV5-1 and TRBJ2-3; 7 bases are shared with TRBD2. The CDR3 is 13 amino acids. V lost 6 bases and J lost 0; bases outside the gene matches: 1. Germline values: CDR1 SGHRS, CDR2 YFSETQ. In nucleotides, the CDR3 is TGCGCCAGCAAAGCGGGGAGCACAGATACGCAGTATTTT. Its translation is CASKAGSTDTQYF.

A few counts support this clone. The chain uses TRBV5-6 and TRBJ1-6, with 8 bases lining up with TRBD1. Germline trimming cut 3 bases from V and 7 bases from J; bases unmatched to any gene: 3. CDR1 is SGHDT, CDR2 YYEEEE, per germline. The CDR3 contains 14 residues. CDR3 sequence reads: CASSSDRANSPLHF. DNA of the CDR3: TGTGCCAGCAGCTCGGACAGGGCAAATTCACCCCTCCACTTT.

The chain has TRBV3-1 (or the pseudogene TRBV3-2) and TRBJ2-7; no firm D call. The germline gives CDR1 LGHDT, CDR2 YNNKEL (reference sequence). CDR3 length: 15 residues. V lost 1 base and J 6 bases, leaving 16 bases between the germline ends. CDR3 DNA sequence: TGTGCCAGCAGCCAAGGTACGGTAGGAGAGGTCGAGCAGTACTTC. This codes for CASSQGTVGEVEQYF.

J is TRBJ1-1 and V is TRBV7-8; TRBD1 agrees at 8 bases. Trimming removed 4 bases from V and 4 bases from J; junction bases left unmatched: 5. Germline V gene data show CDR1 as SGHVS and CDR2 as FQNEAQ. The CDR3 runs 14 residues. The DNA for the CDR3 is TGTGCCAGCAGCTACGACAGGGGACTCACTGAAGCTTTCTTT. Encoded protein: CASSYDRGLTEAFF.

V gene TRBV6-5 combines with J gene TRBJ2-5; 9 nucleotides match TRBD1. Germline CDR1 MNHEY, CDR2 SVGAGI. Trimming removed 6 bases from V and 5 bases from J; junction bases left unmatched: 10. This CDR3 spans 15 amino acids. The CDR3 bases are TGTGCCAGCAGATCCGGGACAGGGACTGGGGAGACCCAGTACTTC. Protein product: CASRSGTGTGETQYF.

This chain connects TRBV24-1 to TRBJ2-1; D is perhaps TRBD1 or TRBD2 (5 bases each). The V and J ends lost 3 bases and 6 bases respectively, with 17 bases between them. The germline V gene encodes CDR1 KGHDR and CDR2 SFDVKD. This CDR3 comprises 16 residues. Here the CDR3 reads CATSDPRRGLVNEQFF. The CDR3, as DNA: TGTGCCACCAGTGATCCCAGACGGGGCCTAGTCAATGAGCAGTTCTTC.

The V and J genes are TRBV29-1 and TRBJ2-1; 7 positions match TRBD2. The length of the CDR3 is 17 residues. CDR1 is SQVTM and CDR2 is ANQGSEA in the germline V gene. The ends lost 7 bases at V and 5 bases at J; junction bases unmatched: 20. CDR3 in DNA: TGCAGCGCCCCAATGGAGATGGGGAGGGGCTTGGACAATGAGCAGTTCTTC. It is translated as CSAPMEMGRGLDNEQFF.

The chain couples TRBV19 to TRBJ2-2; 7 bases line up with TRBD1. V shed 4 bases, J shed 1 base, and the junction held 3 bases outside the gene matches. CDR3 length equals 15 residues. CDR1 and CDR2 (germline): LNHDA, SQIVND (reference sequence). The CDR3 is CASSTGQVNTGELFF. CDR3 nucleotide sequence: TGTGCCAGTAGTACCGGACAGGTGAACACCGGGGAGCTGTTTTTT.

Here the CDR3 DNA reads TGTGCCAGTAGTAAACCCGGACAGACGAACACTGAAGCTTTCTTT. Residues: CASSKPGQTNTEAFF. The V call is TRBV19, the J call TRBJ1-1; tentative D call: TRBD1 (6 bases). V lost 4 bases to trimming and J lost 1 base, with 13 bases between them. CDR3 size: 15 residues. Germline V lookup: CDR1 LNHDA, CDR2 SQIVND (reference sequence). Supplemented by reference TRBV19 and TRBJ1-1, the full variable domain reads DGGITQSPKYLFRKEGQNVTLSCEQNLNHDAMYWYRQDPGQGLRLIYYSQIVNDFQKGDIAEGYSVSREKKESFPLTVTSAQKNPTAFYLCASSKPGQTNTEAFFGQGTRLTVV.

A few counts support this clone. This sequence joins TRBV5-5 and TRBJ2-7; D gene ambiguous. The CDR3 loop spans 15 amino acids. Trimming cost V 1 base and J 2 bases, with 13 bases left between them. Germline CDR1 and CDR2: SGHKS and YYEKEE (reference sequence). This CDR3 reads CASSLILGGAYEQYF. CDR3 sequence (DNA): TGTGCCAGCAGCTTGATTCTCGGCGGAGCCTACGAGCAGTACTTC.

This sequence joins TRBV9 and TRBJ2-7; perhaps TRBD2 as D (6 bases). V lost 0 bases to trimming and J lost 6 bases, with 13 bases between them. Per germline, CDR1 SGDLS and CDR2 YYNGEE. The CDR3 is 14 residues long. The CDR3 loop is CASSVGSVGGEQYF. CDR3 bases: TGTGCCAGCAGCGTAGGCTCGGTGGGGGGCGAGCAGTACTTC.

The chain employs TRBV19 and TRBJ2-2, with a possible D match to TRBD1 (7 bases). The CDR3 is 16 residues long. The V end lost 2 bases, the J end lost 5 bases, and 15 bases lay between the germline ends. Germline V gene lookup returns CDR1 LNHDA and CDR2 SQIVND (reference sequence). In DNA, the CDR3 is TGTGCCAGTAGTATACCAGGAGGGGGCGATACCGGGGAGCTGTTTTTT. Protein product: CASSIPGGGDTGELFF.

The V and J genes are TRBV5-1 and TRBJ2-7, with D tentatively TRBD2 (6 bases). The CDR3 contains 16 residues. Trimming cost V 0 bases and J 1 base, with 14 bases left between them. Looked up from germline, CDR1 is SGHRS and CDR2 is YFSETQ. The DNA for the CDR3 is TGCGCCAGCAGCTTGGGTACCTCCGGGAGATCCTACGAGCAGTACTTC. Its protein product is CASSLGTSGRSYEQYF.

The V and J genes are TRBV5-6 and TRBJ1-5; the D gene is possibly TRBD1 (6 bases). The V end was cut by 2 bases, the J end by 6 bases, with 18 bases between. CDR3 length: 16 residues. Looked up from germline, CDR1 is SGHDT and CDR2 is YYEEEE. The CDR3 is CASSLSDRFWSQPQHF. The DNA of the CDR3 is TGTGCCAGCAGCTTAAGCGACAGGTTTTGGAGTCAGCCCCAGCATTTT.

This chain's CDR3 is CARSLGPGLYGYTF. CDR3 in DNA: TGTGCCAGAAGCTTGGGGCCCGGACTGTATGGCTACACCTTC. The gene calls are TRBV5-3 and TRBJ1-2, with unresolved D. TRBV5-3 is an open reading frame whose function is uncertain. Between the trimmed V and J ends, which lost 0 bases and 5 bases, there was a span of 11 bases. The CDR3 contains 14 residues.

The chain couples TRBV6-1 to TRBJ2-7; TRBD1 matches at 12 bases. The CDR3 extends over 18 amino acids. In germline, CDR1 is MNHNS, CDR2 SASEGT. With 4 bases clipped from V and 3 bases from J, the junction kept 13 bases outside the gene matches. CDR3 DNA: TGTGCCAGCAGTGGGGACAGGGGGCGCATTATTTTGGTCTACGAGCAGTACTTC. Protein: CASSGDRGRIILVYEQYF.

The J gene is TRBJ2-7, the V gene TRBV19; D is possibly TRBD1 (6 bases). The CDR3 is made up of 14 amino acids. Germline CDR1 is LNHDA and CDR2 is SQIVND (reference sequence). V was shortened by 4 bases and J by 0 bases, with 10 bases between the two germline ends. CDR3 residues: CASSRRQDSYEQYF. The CDR3, as DNA: TGTGCCAGTAGTAGAAGACAGGACTCCTACGAGCAGTACTTC.

This rearrangement joins TRBV4-2 to TRBJ2-1; tentatively, D is TRBD2 (6 bases). V lost 4 bases and J lost 6, with 10 bases in between. The CDR3 runs 13 residues. Germline assignment: CDR1 LGHNA and CDR2 YNFKEQ. CDR3 nucleotide sequence: TGTGCCAGCAGCCGCGGGATTCTCAATGAGCAGTTCTTC. Amino acid sequence: CASSRGILNEQFF.

The V gene is TRBV11-3, the J gene TRBJ2-7; 8 bases are a match to TRBD1. V trimming: 1 base; J trimming: 5 bases; junction bases outside the gene matches: 4. The CDR3 has 14 amino acids. Germline CDR1 is SGHNT and CDR2 is YENEEA. The CDR3, as DNA: TGTGCCAGCAGCTTAGGGACAGGGATGAACGAGCAGTACTTC. Translating it yields CASSLGTGMNEQYF.